Listed below are T cell receptor beta chains from one sample, sequenced in a study of blood T cell dynamics during melanoma immunotherapy. Method: immunoSEQ multiplex PCR; TCRdb's copy keeps in-frame clones and lacks some. This table holds about 9,700 clones, about 90% found once. The specimen was blood, collected from a patient treated with checkpoint blockade. Receptors were obtained from a human donor with melanoma. The CDR3 runs from the conserved cysteine through the conserved F or W. Each record gives: D gene, V gene, J gene, clone size, CDR3 protein, CDR3 DNA. D genes are given only for firm matches. The listing skips clone size in some rows; elsewhere it reads once, few, many or a size class.

>NA|TRBV6-6|TRBJ2-7|NA
CASSYSVGADEQYF
TGTGCCAGCAGTTACTCGGTGGGGGCCGACGAGCAGTACTTC
>NA|TRBV28|TRBJ2-7|NA
CASRERGGRPPYEQYF
TGTGCCAGCAGGGAGAGGGGGGGCCGACCTCCCTACGAGCAGTACTTC
>NA|TRBV28|TRBJ2-1|once
CASSPLLGSANEQFF
TGTGCCAGCAGTCCCCTTTTGGGATCGGCCAATGAGCAGTTCTTC
>TRBD1|TRBV28|TRBJ1-2|once
CASSLAGTGAHLRGYTF
TGTGCCAGCAGTTTGGCAGGGACAGGGGCCCACCTCAGGGGCTACACCTTC
>NA|TRBV28|TRBJ1-4|NA
CASSFGRGPEKLFF
TGTGCCAGCAGTTTTGGGCGGGGCCCTGAAAAACTGTTTTTT
>TRBD2|TRBV19|TRBJ2-1|once
CASSPRGSGSGNEQFF
TGTGCCAGTAGTCCCCGGGGTAGCGGGAGTGGGAATGAGCAGTTCTTC
>NA|TRBV11-2|TRBJ2-1|NA
CASSLGVASYNEQFF
TGTGCCAGCAGCTTAGGGGTGGCCTCCTACAATGAGCAGTTCTTC
>TRBD1|TRBV7-8|TRBJ1-5|NA
CASSLVQGEVNQPQHF
TGTGCCAGCAGCTTAGTACAGGGGGAGGTCAATCAGCCCCAGCATTTT
>NA|TRBV7-9|TRBJ2-7|NA
CASSLLGGTYEQYF
TGTGCCAGCAGCTTATTAGGGGGGACCTACGAGCAGTACTTC
>TRBD2|TRBV2|TRBJ2-7|NA
CASLERGGGNEQYF
TGTGCCAGCCTAGAGCGGGGCGGGGGAAACGAGCAGTACTTC
>TRBD2|TRBV7-2|TRBJ2-1|NA
CASSPRTSGHSYNEQFF
TGTGCCAGCAGCCCGAGGACTAGCGGACACTCCTACAATGAGCAGTTCTTC
>NA|TRBV10-3|TRBJ1-1|NA
CAISDPIITMNTEAFF
TGTGCCATCAGTGATCCGATTATAACCATGAACACTGAAGCTTTCTTT
>TRBD2|TRBV5-1|TRBJ2-7|NA
CASRPGLATYEQYF
TGCGCCAGCAGGCCGGGACTAGCGACCTACGAGCAGTACTTC
>NA|TRBV28|TRBJ1-5|few
CASRRGGQPQHF
TGTGCCAGCAGACGAGGGGGACAGCCCCAGCATTTT
>TRBD1|TRBV19|TRBJ2-5|NA
CASSWGTGPLETQYF
TGTGCCAGTAGTTGGGGGACAGGGCCTCTGGAGACCCAGTACTTC
>NA|TRBV19|TRBJ2-7|few
CASSWGTDTYEQYF
TGTGCCAGTAGTTGGGGGACCGACACCTACGAGCAGTACTTC
>NA|TRBV30|TRBJ1-3|NA
CAWSWGGGNTIYF
TGTGCCTGGAGCTGGGGGGGCGGAAACACCATATATTTT
>NA|TRBV7-9|TRBJ2-7|NA
CASTPTQGHEQYF
TGTGCCAGCACCCCAACCCAGGGACACGAGCAGTACTTC
>NA|TRBV9|TRBJ2-1|NA
CASSAPLAPGGHYNEQFF
TGTGCCAGCAGTGCCCCCCTAGCGCCCGGAGGCCACTACAATGAGCAGTTCTTC
>NA|TRBV6-1|TRBJ1-6|NA
CASNLGDSPLHF
TGTGCCAGCAACCTGGGGGATTCACCCCTCCACTTT
>NA|TRBV7-2|TRBJ2-7|NA
CASSLGYTYEQYF
TGTGCCAGCAGCCTTGGCTATACCTACGAGCAGTACTTC
>NA|TRBV11-3|TRBJ2-1|NA
CASSLDRGASSYNEQFF
TGTGCCAGCAGCTTAGATCGGGGAGCTAGCTCCTACAATGAGCAGTTCTTC
>TRBD2|TRBV6-1|TRBJ2-3|NA
CASSPTSGTGTQYF
TGTGCCAGCAGTCCGACTAGCGGGACGGGTACGCAGTATTTT
>NA|TRBV5-5|TRBJ1-1|few
CASSLAPQGEAFF
TGTGCCAGCAGCTTGGCCCCCCAGGGAGAAGCTTTCTTT
>TRBD2|TRBV27|TRBJ2-7|NA
CASSWGTSGYEQYF
TGTGCCAGCAGTTGGGGGACTAGCGGCTACGAGCAGTACTTC
>NA|TRBV2|TRBJ1-5|NA
CASSEVAADQPQHF
TGTGCCAGCAGTGAAGTGGCAGCGGATCAGCCCCAGCATTTT
>NA|TRBV7-8|TRBJ2-7|NA
CASTQGRAHEQYF
TGTGCCAGCACCCAGGGGAGGGCCCACGAGCAGTACTTC
>TRBD1|TRBV18|TRBJ1-2|NA
CASSKGAMDYGYTF
TGTGCCAGCTCAAAGGGGGCTATGGACTATGGCTACACCTTC
>NA|TRBV11-2|TRBJ2-6|NA
CASSLVPGSGSGANVLTF
TGTGCCAGCAGCTTAGTTCCAGGGTCTGGCTCTGGGGCCAACGTCCTGACTTTC
>TRBD2|TRBV4-3|TRBJ2-1|NA
CASSQDPGGWEQFF
TGCGCCAGCAGCCAAGATCCGGGAGGCTGGGAGCAGTTCTTC
>NA|TRBV7-6|TRBJ2-7|NA
CASSPSLHEQYF
TGTGCCAGCAGCCCCTCCCTCCACGAGCAGTACTTC
>TRBD1|TRBV5-1|TRBJ1-1|NA
CASSPGQGAGAFF
TGCGCCAGCAGCCCCGGACAGGGGGCTGGAGCTTTCTTT
>TRBD2|TRBV19|TRBJ2-1|once
CASSPRASGRGNEQFF
TGTGCCAGTAGTCCCCGGGCTAGCGGGAGAGGTAATGAGCAGTTCTTC
>NA|TRBV5-4|TRBJ2-5|NA
CASSLFTGARTETQYF
TGTGCCAGCAGCTTATTCACGGGGGCCCGAACAGAGACCCAGTACTTC
>TRBD1|TRBV11-3|TRBJ2-1|NA
CASSLSGGQGWNEQFF
TGTGCCAGCAGCTTATCAGGCGGACAGGGGTGGAATGAGCAGTTCTTC
>TRBD2|TRBV7-2|TRBJ2-7|NA
CASSPLGLAGGYEQYF
TGTGCCAGCAGCCCCCTAGGGCTAGCGGGGGGCTACGAGCAGTACTTC
>NA|TRBV2|TRBJ1-2|NA
CASSEAPGPEGYTF
TGTGCCAGCAGTGAAGCCCCGGGGCCGGAAGGCTACACCTTC
>NA|TRBV7-2|TRBJ2-1|NA
CASSPRSGYNEQFF
TGTGCCAGCAGCCCTAGGAGCGGATACAATGAGCAGTTCTTC
>NA|TRBV7-9|TRBJ2-7|once
CASRGGDRSYEQYF
TGTGCCAGCAGGGGGGGCGACAGGTCCTACGAGCAGTACTTC
>TRBD1|TRBV27|TRBJ1-2|NA
CASSPLGTGGDYGYTF
TGTGCCAGCAGTCCCCTCGGGACAGGGGGCGACTATGGCTACACCTTC
>NA|TRBV2|TRBJ1-1|NA
CASSLTASGGTEAFF
TGTGCCAGCAGCCTAACAGCCTCCGGGGGCACTGAAGCTTTCTTT
>NA|TRBV5-1|TRBJ1-2|NA
CASSPTTSNYGYTF
TGCGCCAGCAGCCCCACCACCTCTAACTATGGCTACACCTTC
>NA|TRBV29-1|TRBJ2-6|once
CSVDGAAGANVLTF
TGCAGCGTTGACGGGGCAGCTGGGGCCAACGTCCTGACTTTC
>NA|TRBV19|TRBJ1-1|NA
CASTRGLNTEAFF
TGTGCCAGTACGAGAGGGTTGAACACTGAAGCTTTCTTT
>NA|TRBV29-1|TRBJ1-1|NA
CSVSAGWGMNTEAFF
TGCAGCGTCAGCGCGGGTTGGGGGATGAACACTGAAGCTTTCTTT